These 22 T cell receptor beta chains were sequenced from one sample in a study of patients and donors after allogeneic stem cell transplantation. TCRdb re-called the RT-PCR reads through MiXCR, storing one row per CDR3 protein. The sample holds about a million distinct CDR3 sequences; more than 15% are singletons and the top ten take around 6%. Sequenced: blood, either unsorted or a sorted T cell fraction (not recorded which). All receptors come from a human donor who was either an allogeneic HSCT recipient or a stem cell or donor lymphocyte infusion donor (not recorded which). It is not recorded whose cells these are; they may come from a transplant donor.

This clonotype showed up just a few times. The rearrangement joins TRBV30 to TRBJ1-2; no reliable D call. Germline V lookup: CDR1 GTSNPN, CDR2 SVGIG (reference sequence). Trimming stripped 0 bases from V and 8 bases from J, with 16 bases between. This CDR3 is 14 amino acids long. CDR3 in DNA: TGTGCCTGGAGTGTACCGGGGTCGAGGCAGGGCTACACCTTC. Its protein product is CAWSVPGSRQGYTF.

This clonotype has only a few counts. V and J are TRBV5-1 and TRBJ2-7; either TRBD1 or TRBD2 may supply D (5 bases each). CDR3 size: 15 residues. CDR1 SGHRS and CDR2 YFSETQ come from the germline V gene. The V gene lost 0 bases and the J gene lost 0 bases, with 10 bases spanning the gap. The CDR3 reads CASSLGPGTSYEQYF. As DNA, the CDR3 is TGCGCCAGCAGCTTGGGGCCCGGGACCTCCTACGAGCAGTACTTC. Filled out from reference TRBV5-1 and TRBJ2-7, the complete variable domain reads KAGVTQTPRYLIKTRGQQVTLSCSPISGHRSVSWYQQTPGQGLQFLFEYFSETQRNKGNFPGRFSGRQFSNSRSEMNVSTLELGDSALYLCASSLGPGTSYEQYFGPGTRLTVT.

Only a few counts were recorded for this clonotype. This CDR3 reads CSAKRPGRVEGEQFF. Written as DNA, the CDR3 is TGCAGTGCTAAACGCCCGGGACGAGTAGAGGGTGAGCAGTTCTTC. The rearrangement uses TRBV20-1 and TRBJ2-1; TRBD1 or TRBD2 may be the D gene (5 bases each). Germline lookup yields CDR1 DFQATT and CDR2 SNEGSKA (reference sequence). V was trimmed by 4 bases and J by 9 bases, leaving 22 bases between them. The CDR3 is made up of 15 amino acids.

This clonotype has only a few counts. The gene calls are TRBV9 and TRBJ2-7, with 12 bases aligning to TRBD1. Germline trimming cut 3 bases from V and 2 bases from J; bases unmatched to any gene: 9. Germline CDR1 reads SGDLS; CDR2 reads YYNGEE. This CDR3 comprises 17 residues. The CDR3 DNA reads as TGTGCCAGCAGCGCCTCATTCGGGGACAGGGGGCCCTACGAGCAGTACTTC. Protein sequence: CASSASFGDRGPYEQYF.

Only a few counts were recorded for this clonotype. This sequence joins TRBV12-3 or TRBV12-4 and TRBJ1-2, with D unresolved. The length of the CDR3 is 14 residues. V gave up 3 bases and J gave up 5 bases, with 13 bases separating them. The CDR3 here is CASSFVQNLYGYTF. CDR3 in DNA: TGTGCCAGCAGTTTCGTACAGAACCTATATGGCTACACCTTC.

The rearrangement links TRBV2 to TRBJ2-1, with 8 bases identical to TRBD1. V lost 8 bases and J lost 4; bases outside the gene matches: 7. CDR1 and CDR2 from the germline V gene are SNHLY and FYNNEI. There are 14 residues in the CDR3. For the CDR3, the DNA is TGTGCCAGCGGCGGACAGGGAGGTTACAATGAGCAGTTCTTC. Encoded protein: CASGGQGGYNEQFF.

A few counts support this clonotype. V gene TRBV5-6 combines with J gene TRBJ1-5, with D hard to call. This CDR3 region has 14 residues. The V and J ends lost 4 bases and 3 bases respectively, with 11 bases between them. Germline lookup yields CDR1 SGHDT and CDR2 YYEEEE. For the CDR3, the DNA is TGTGCCAGCAGCCTGGACGGATTCAATCAGCCCCAGCATTTT. Its translation is CASSLDGFNQPQHF.

This clonotype has a handful of counts. The rearrangement uses TRBV24-1 and TRBJ2-5, with 7 bases that match TRBD1. The CDR3 has 15 amino acids. V shed 4 bases, J shed 5 bases, and the junction held 9 bases outside the gene matches. The V gene's germline CDR1 is KGHDR and CDR2 SFDVKD. The CDR3 region has the DNA TGTGCCACCAGTGACCAGACAGGGTCTGTGGAGACCCAGTACTTC. It encodes CATSDQTGSVETQYF.

This clonotype was observed a handful of times. The chain couples TRBV27 to TRBJ2-5; D is unresolved. There are 12 residues in the CDR3. V was pared by 2 bases and J by 9 bases, with 10 bases between. Germline CDR1 reads MNHEY; CDR2 reads SMNVEV (reference sequence). The CDR3 spells CASSLPGWPQYF. DNA of the CDR3: TGTGCCAGCAGTTTACCCGGTTGGCCCCAGTACTTC.

The table lists this clonotype with a count of one. The rearrangement joins TRBV30 to TRBJ2-7, with 10 bases identical to TRBD1. The germline CDR1 and CDR2 sequences are GTSNPN and SVGIG (reference sequence). The CDR3 covers 14 residues. Germline trimming cut 8 bases from V and 6 bases from J; bases unmatched to any gene: 13. This CDR3 reads CAGFWGTGVGEQYF. CDR3 sequence (DNA): TGTGCCGGGTTTTGGGGGACAGGGGTTGGCGAGCAGTACTTC.

Only a few counts were recorded for this clonotype. The CDR3 DNA is TGTGCCACCAGCAGAGAGACCGGGACTAATGAAAAACTGTTTTTT. It translates to CATSRETGTNEKLFF. The chain has TRBV15 and TRBJ1-4; D ambiguous. Between the trimmed V and J ends, which lost 0 bases and 2 bases, there was a span of 7 bases. The germline V gene encodes CDR1 LNHNV and CDR2 YYDKDF (reference sequence). This CDR3 region has 15 residues.

The chain has TRBV11-2 and TRBJ2-1; 7 bases fit TRBD2. The CDR3 contains 16 residues. With 2 bases clipped from V and 4 bases from J, the junction kept 8 bases outside the gene matches. Per germline, CDR1 SGHAT and CDR2 FQNNGV. The CDR3 DNA reads TGTGCCAGCAGCTTATCGCCGGGAGGTCGGTACAATGAGCAGTTCTTC. Amino acids: CASSLSPGGRYNEQFF.

This clonotype was picked up a small number of times. The J gene is TRBJ1-2, the V gene TRBV4-3; 7 bases map to TRBD1. In germline, CDR1 is LGHNA, CDR2 YSLEER. Trimming removed 2 bases from V and 2 bases from J; junction bases left unmatched: 5. The CDR3 is made up of 15 amino acids. CDR3 DNA: TGCGCCAGCAGCCAAATAATACAGGGGAACTATGGCTACACCTTC. Its protein is CASSQIIQGNYGYTF.

This clonotype was seen a few times. The chain joins TRBV20-1 to TRBJ1-5; D is perhaps TRBD1 (5 bases). CDR3 length: 14 amino acids. From germline, CDR1 is DFQATT and CDR2 SNEGSKA (reference sequence). V was cut by 3 bases and J by 2 bases, with 11 bases left in between. DNA of the CDR3: TGCAGTGCTAGGTCTAGGGGCCGCAATCAGCCCCAGCATTTT. Protein product: CSARSRGRNQPQHF.

This clonotype was seen a few times. The chain employs TRBV24-1 and TRBJ2-3, with a tentative D call TRBD1 (6 bases). Germline lookup yields CDR1 KGHDR and CDR2 SFDVKD. CDR3 length: 17 amino acids. Trimming shortened V by 2 bases and J by 7 bases, and 21 bases separated the two germline ends. CDR3 sequence: CATSDSSSGQGPNTQYF. CDR3 bases: TGTGCCACCAGTGATTCCTCGAGTGGGCAGGGGCCCAATACGCAGTATTTT.

This clonotype was seen a handful of times. This chain connects TRBV11-1 to TRBJ2-3; TRBD2 agrees at 9 bases. The junction had 10 bases not matched to a gene; V was cut back by 3 bases and J by 6 bases. CDR3 length equals 16 residues. The V gene's germline CDR1 is SGHAT and CDR2 FQDESV (reference sequence). The CDR3 DNA reads as TGTGCCAGCAGCTTTAAGACGTGGCGGGGGGGGGATACGCAGTATTTT. It translates to CASSFKTWRGGDTQYF.

This clonotype was counted only a few times. The chain is built from TRBV4-1 and TRBJ2-7, with TRBD2 matching over 10 bases. Unmatched junction bases numbered 8, after V lost 5 bases and J lost 4 bases. Germline V CDR1 and CDR2: MGHRA, YSYEKL. There are 15 residues in the CDR3. The CDR3 sequence: CASSKLAGGTYEQYF. The CDR3 region has the DNA TGCGCCAGCAGCAAATTAGCGGGAGGAACATACGAGCAGTACTTC.

This clonotype was observed a few times. The CDR3 loop is CASSFRGVVTEAFF. Here the CDR3 DNA reads TGCGCCAGCAGCTTCCGGGGGGTGGTCACTGAAGCTTTCTTT. This chain connects TRBV5-1 to TRBJ1-1, with D perhaps matching TRBD1 (5 bases). The germline V gene encodes CDR1 SGHRS and CDR2 YFSETQ. The V end was cut by 2 bases, the J end by 4 bases, with 12 bases between. CDR3 length: 14 residues.

J is TRBJ2-2 and V is TRBV5-1, with no clear D. There are 11 residues in the CDR3. V shed 5 bases and J shed 5 bases, with 4 bases lying between them. Germline CDR1 SGHRS, CDR2 YFSETQ. In nucleotides, the CDR3 is TGCGCCAGCAGACAAACCGGGGAGCTGTTTTTT. Protein product: CASRQTGELFF.

V is TRBV30 and J is TRBJ2-7; TRBD2 might be the D (6 bases). The germline V and J ends were trimmed by 3 bases and 4 bases, with 16 bases remaining between them. Germline CDR1 is GTSNPN and CDR2 is SVGIG (reference sequence). The CDR3 is made up of 14 amino acids. CDR3 amino acids: CAWRKGGPPYEQYF. The CDR3 DNA follows: TGTGCCTGGAGGAAGGGAGGTCCCCCATACGAGCAGTACTTC.

The chain recombines TRBV6-2 or TRBV6-3 with TRBJ1-1; D gene uncertain. Germline V gene lookup returns CDR1 MNHEY and CDR2 SVGEGT. The CDR3 is made up of 14 amino acids. Trimming took off 5 bases at V and 3 bases at J, with 13 bases between the two ends. CDR3 nucleotide sequence: TGTGCCAGCAGTCGCCGCGACACGGACACTGAAGCTTTCTTT. This gives the protein CASSRRDTDTEAFF.

V is TRBV6-2 or TRBV6-3 and J is TRBJ2-3; TRBD1 might be the D (5 bases). This CDR3 contains 17 residues. V lost 4 bases and J lost 6, with 23 bases in between. Per the germline V gene, CDR1 is MNHEY and CDR2 is SVGEGT. CDR3 sequence (DNA): TGTGCCAGCAGTTCCTCTGGGGCGCGTATTGTTGCGGATACGCAGTATTTT. It codes for CASSSSGARIVADTQYF.